This TCR beta chain was sequenced during a study of cytomegalovirus exposure and HLA in healthy donors. Study-level background: Unique TCRs from HLA-typed donors, approximately 80 million of them, were held in an early data release. Study-wide results and limits: Later analysis placed DRB1 highest and HLA-C lowest in TCR association rates, which differed by HLA locus. With later analysis, a missense DCLRE1C variant became linked to TCR beta V- and J-gene trimming.

As concerns this clone: The antigen is not known.

Germline assignment: CDR1 MNHEY and CDR2 SVGAGI. This CDR3 is built from 15 residues. V was shortened by 7 bases and J by 3 bases, with 16 bases between the two germline ends. The PCR used 60 Vbeta and 13 Jbeta primers. Method: immunoSEQ multiplex PCR; TCRdb's copy keeps in-frame clones and lacks some. The sample has about 160,000 clones; roughly 80% are singletons. This rearrangement joins TRBV6-5 to TRBJ2-1, with D perhaps matching TRBD1 (5 bases). The source material was PBMCs. This clonotype was obtained from a woman aged 45-65 years in good health and CMV-seronegative. In nucleotides, the CDR3 is TGTGCCAGCACCCTCAGGGTAGCTGGCTACAATGAGCAGTTCTTC. It encodes CASTLRVAGYNEQFF.